This T cell receptor (beta chain) originates from a study of T cells in Graves' hyperthyroidism and ophthalmopathy. Study observations and caveats: Ophthalmopathy got predicted by the model a median 6.5 months before its onset. Blood also contained most expanded thyroid clonotypes above 0.001.

TCR beta CDR3 region amplification was performed from RNA transcripts. First-round RT-PCR of the TCR CDR3 relied on the HTBI primer set. Using its own MiXCR run on the multiplex PCR reads, TCRdb lists one record per CDR3 protein. The repertoire holds about 420,000 distinct CDR3 sequences, with approximately 14% as singletons. On this clonotype: Its specificity is unknown.

Any patient presenting with uncontrolled infection, other autoimmune disease, pregnancy or lactation was left out. The CDR3 has 16 residues. The V gene end was trimmed by 0 bases and the J gene end by 6 bases; junction bases not matched to a gene: 7. Germline lookup yields CDR1 WNHNN and CDR2 SYGVQD (reference sequence). The TCR originated in a woman between 18 and 29 years old with Graves' hyperthyroidism. Source material: blood. The rearrangement joins TRBV10-1 to TRBJ1-2, with 10 bases lining up with TRBD1. Written as DNA, the CDR3 is TGCGCCAGCAGTGAGTCGCCCGGGACAGGGGTTAATGGCTACACCTTC. This sequence encodes CASSESPGTGVNGYTF.